This is a list of T cell receptor beta chains from one sample in a study of T cell responses to AZD1222 COVID-19 vaccine. Sequencing used immunoSEQ multiplex PCR; TCRdb keeps in-frame clones, though not all of them. The table lists more than 110,000 clones, around 89% of them singletons. Sequenced material: peripheral blood, taken 28 days after the second AZD1222 dose. These receptors came from an adult who received the AZD1222 COVID-19 vaccine. Each CDR3 is given with its conserved first and last residue. A D gene is named only where the DNA matches it firmly. Size is stated for part of the rows, as once, few or many counts, or as a class when the clone is expanded.

d_call v_call clone_size cdr3_aa
TRBD1 TRBV3-1/TRBV3-2 . CASSLTEQGANGYTF
. TRBV5-4 . CASSLGLGVSYNEQFF
TRBD1 TRBV18 . CASSPLAGGQETQYF
. TRBV7-9 . CASSLESLSNQPQHF
. TRBV29-1 . CSVPRLPRSLSGYTF
TRBD1 TRBV5-1 . CASSLVKANRDRGRVSSYNEQFF
TRBD2 TRBV7-3 . CASSLNAGVDTQYF
TRBD2 TRBV5-6 . CASSFEAGGPWETQYF
. TRBV19 many CASSKTAEATNEKLFF
. TRBV2 . CASRGNGELFF
. TRBV7-9 once CASSSEGNEKLFF
TRBD2 TRBV2 . CASNFASGGYEQYF
. TRBV5-1 . CASSLLASASNTQYF
TRBD1 TRBV6-5 . CASSWGQGLREQYF
. TRBV7-2 . CASSLANQETQYF
. TRBV5-6 . CASSLGHLNIQYF
TRBD1 TRBV19 few CASEHRGTEKLFF
TRBD1 TRBV18 . CASSPGQGRETQYF
. TRBV5-8 few CASSSGTDYREPQHF
. TRBV18 . CASSPSPASGAEAFF
. TRBV6-2/TRBV6-3 . CASSYSGRGYTF
TRBD2 TRBV7-9 . CASSLEAGGLETQYF
TRBD1 TRBV10-3 once CAISRDRGYEQYF
. TRBV28 . CASSSPSGAGNTIYF
TRBD1 TRBV9 . CASSVQGADEKLFF
. TRBV9 . CASSNRDLYGYTF
. TRBV6-5 . CASTPTGRDGYTF
. TRBV5-8 . CARNGDSRQETQYF
. TRBV21-1 . CASSTRNTEAFF